One sample yielded the 19 T cell receptor beta chains listed below, sequenced in a study of blood T cells in healthy people across ages. Next came a second PCR, run for about 7 to 12 cycles, which used a sample-barcoded 5' primer along with a J-beta primer mix. TCRdb re-analysed the 5' RACE reads in MiXCR, keeping a single row per CDR3 protein. The repertoire holds approximately 2,000,000 distinct CDR3 sequences, with 39% as singletons. Sequenced sample: blood. These receptors all come from a human donor in good health.

The chain employs TRBV6-2 or TRBV6-3 and TRBJ2-1; tentatively, D is TRBD2 (6 bases). Trimming removed 4 bases at V and 8 bases at J, with 12 bases between. Germline lookup yields CDR1 MNHEY and CDR2 SVGEGT. The CDR3 contains 13 residues. CDR3 nucleotides: TGTGCCAGCAGTTGGAGGGGAACATATGAGCAGTTCTTC. Translated, it gives CASSWRGTYEQFF.

Only a few counts were recorded for this clonotype. V and J are TRBV7-2 and TRBJ2-7; the D gene is possibly TRBD2 (6 bases). Germline CDR1 SGHTA, CDR2 FQGNSA. CDR3 size: 15 residues. The V end lost 1 base, the J end lost 6 bases, and 16 bases lay between the germline ends. The CDR3 DNA is TGTGCCAGCAGCTTAGATCGGGGCGGACTACGCGAGCAGTACTTC. Residues: CASSLDRGGLREQYF.

This clonotype has just a few counts. V usage is TRBV5-6 and J usage is TRBJ2-3; 10 positions agree with TRBD2. The CDR3 has 15 amino acids. V was clipped by 4 bases and J by 2 bases; unmatched bases: 4. Germline CDR1 SGHDT, CDR2 YYEEEE. The CDR3 DNA follows: TGTGCCAGCAGCCCTGGACTAGCGGTCACAGATACGCAGTATTTT. Translated, it gives CASSPGLAVTDTQYF.

The chain employs TRBV20-1 and TRBJ1-4, with 9 bases aligning to TRBD1. Unmatched junction bases numbered 7, after V lost 2 bases and J lost 6 bases. Germline V gene sequence: CDR1 DFQATT, CDR2 SNEGSKA (reference sequence). This CDR3 is built from 15 residues. CDR3: CSARLQDRGDEKLFF. DNA of the CDR3: TGCAGTGCTAGACTCCAGGACAGGGGAGATGAAAAACTGTTTTTT.

The CDR3 coding sequence is TGTGCCAGCAGTTTCGCTCCCGGGGACTTTAACAATGAGCAGTTCTTC. Translating it yields CASSFAPGDFNNEQFF. The chain recombines TRBV12-3 or TRBV12-4 with TRBJ2-1, with D possibly matching TRBD2 (6 bases). The CDR3 spans 16 residues. V dropped 3 bases and J dropped 5 bases, with 17 bases sitting between them.

This clonotype turned up a few times. The J gene is TRBJ1-2, the V gene TRBV4-1; D gene unclear. This CDR3 has 16 amino acids. The germline V and J ends were trimmed by 4 bases and 4 bases, with 19 bases remaining between them. The germline CDR1 and CDR2 sequences are MGHRA and YSYEKL. CDR3 in DNA: TGCGCCAGCAGCCTTGGCCGGAAGACGGTCAGCTATGGCTACACCTTC. It encodes CASSLGRKTVSYGYTF.

This chain links TRBV18 with TRBJ1-2, with D uncertain. Germline CDR1 is KGHSH and CDR2 is LQKENI. V was pared by 5 bases and J by 0 bases, with 16 bases between. The CDR3 runs to 16 residues. The CDR3 reads CASSGLDGASNYGYTF. Here the CDR3 DNA reads TGTGCCAGCTCAGGTCTGGACGGAGCTTCTAACTATGGCTACACCTTC.

This sequence joins TRBV20-1 and TRBJ2-7, with D unresolved. The CDR3 is 12 amino acids. The V end lost 3 bases, the J end lost 3 bases, and 9 bases lay between the germline ends. Germline V CDR1 and CDR2: DFQATT, SNEGSKA (reference sequence). CDR3: CSASAAVYEQYF. The CDR3 DNA follows: TGCAGTGCTAGTGCCGCCGTCTACGAGCAGTACTTC.

For this clonotype: One junction end does not reproduce the germline sequence, and a read error may be involved. The chain has TRBV29-1 and TRBJ2-4, with D tentatively TRBD2 (7 bases). The CDR3 contains 12 residues. Germline V gene sequence: CDR1 SQVTM, CDR2 ANQGSEA. The CDR3 nucleotides are TGCAGCGTGAATCTAGGGAGGGACATTCGGTACTTC. Translated: CSVNLGRDIRYF. The full variable domain, its missing parts supplied by reference TRBV29-1 and TRBJ2-4, is SAVISQKPSRDICQRGTSLTIQCQVDSQVTMMFWYRQQPGQSLTLIATANQGSEATYESGFVIDKFPISRPNLTFSTLTVSNMSPEDSSIYLCSVNLGRDIRYFGAGTRLSVL.

The chain recombines TRBV25-1 with TRBJ2-7; possible D gene TRBD1, 6 bases. The CDR3 runs to 13 residues. V was trimmed by 3 bases and J by 2 bases, leaving 8 bases between them. CDR1 and CDR2 (germline): MGHDK, SYGVNS. In DNA form, the CDR3 reads TGTGCCAGCAGTGATAGGACAGCCTACGAGCAGTACTTC. Amino acid sequence: CASSDRTAYEQYF.

This rearrangement joins TRBV30 to TRBJ2-1; D gene uncertain. V lost 3 bases to trimming and J lost 3 bases, with 9 bases between them. Germline V lookup: CDR1 GTSNPN, CDR2 SVGIG (reference sequence). This CDR3 has 13 amino acids. The CDR3 coding sequence is TGTGCCTGGAGCCCTAAGATCTACAATGAGCAGTTCTTC. As protein: CAWSPKIYNEQFF.

This clonotype was seen a single time. The chain has TRBV29-1 and TRBJ2-3; D not resolved. CDR3 length: 13 residues. Per the germline V gene, CDR1 is SQVTM and CDR2 is ANQGSEA. Trimming took 4 bases from V and 6 from J, leaving 14 bases between them. The CDR3 bases are TGCAGCGTTGGTCCGGGCAAGAGGGATACGCAGTATTTT. This sequence encodes CSVGPGKRDTQYF.

This clonotype was counted a few times. This chain connects TRBV5-4 to TRBJ2-1; maybe TRBD2 (6 bases). CDR3 size: 15 residues. CDR1 is SGHNT, CDR2 YYREEE, per germline (reference sequence). With 4 bases removed from V and 2 bases from J, the gap between germline ends came to 13 bases. The chain's CDR3 is CASSPRRGPYNEQFF. DNA for the CDR3: TGTGCCAGCAGCCCACGGCGGGGTCCCTACAATGAGCAGTTCTTC. Filled out from reference TRBV5-4 and TRBJ2-1, the complete variable domain reads ETGVTQSPTHLIKTRGQQVTLRCSSQSGHNTVSWYQQALGQGPQFIFQYYREEENGRGNFPPRFSGLQFPNYSSELNVNALELDDSALYLCASSPRRGPYNEQFFGPGTRLTVL.

The gene calls are TRBV9 and TRBJ2-1, with 8 bases identical to TRBD2. This CDR3 comprises 18 residues. Germline V gives CDR1 SGDLS, CDR2 YYNGEE. V was clipped by 8 bases and J by 5 bases; unmatched bases: 21. The CDR3 nucleotides are TGTGCCAGTTCAAGGGGGTTATTACGAGCGGGGGCCGACAATGAGCAGTTCTTC. Amino acid sequence: CASSRGLLRAGADNEQFF. Variable domain in full (rest from reference TRBV9 and TRBJ2-1): DSGVTQTPKHLITATGQRVTLRCSPRSGDLSVYWYQQSLDQGLQFLIQYYNGEERAKGNILERFSAQQFPDLHSELNLSSLELGDSALYFCASSRGLLRAGADNEQFFGPGTRLTVL.

A remark on this clonotype: A much larger clone lies one base from this, so it may be a read error. The chain employs TRBV7-2 and TRBJ2-5; D may be TRBD1 (5 bases). Germline assignment: CDR1 SGHTA and CDR2 FQGNSA. The V end lost 5 bases, the J end lost 11 bases, and 21 bases lay between the germline ends. CDR3 length: 14 residues. The CDR3 nucleotides are TGTGCCAGCAGCCGGACATCCCTTGGGAATGAGCAGTACTTC. As protein: CASSRTSLGNEQYF.

The rearrangement uses TRBV20-1 and TRBJ2-3; D remains unclear. The CDR3 length is 15 residues. V lost 0 bases to trimming and J lost 2 bases, with 12 bases between them. From germline, CDR1 is DFQATT and CDR2 SNEGSKA (reference sequence). Here the CDR3 reads CSARDVQRYTDTQYF. In nucleotides, the CDR3 is TGCAGTGCTAGAGATGTACAGCGATACACAGATACGCAGTATTTT.

This clonotype occurred many times. J is TRBJ2-7 and V is TRBV6-2 or TRBV6-3, with 12 bases that match TRBD2. J was trimmed by 5 bases and V by 5 bases; bases with no gene match: 4. The CDR3 covers 14 residues. CDR1 MNHEY and CDR2 SVGEGT come from the germline V gene. The CDR3 DNA sequence: TGTGCCAGCAGTCCGGGACTAGCGGGTCACGAGCAGTACTTC. This gives the protein CASSPGLAGHEQYF.

Only a few counts were recorded for this clonotype. The V and J genes are TRBV28 and TRBJ1-2; TRBD1 might be the D (6 bases). V dropped 10 bases and J dropped 6 bases, with 18 bases sitting between them. Germline CDR1 is MDHEN and CDR2 is SYDVKM. CDR3 size: 13 residues. The CDR3 loop reads CATPSAGQNGYTF. For the CDR3, the DNA is TGTGCCACACCCTCGGCCGGACAGAATGGCTACACCTTC.

J is TRBJ1-5 and V is TRBV7-9, with TRBD1 identical over 9 bases. This CDR3 contains 15 residues. Trimming at V came to 4 bases and at J to 6 bases, leaving 7 bases not matched to a gene. Looked up from germline, CDR1 is SEHNR and CDR2 is FQNEAQ (reference sequence). CDR3 coding DNA: TGTGCCAGCAGCTCCTCCGGGACAGGGTGTCAGCCCCAGCATTTT. Translating it yields CASSSSGTGCQPQHF.